These 17 T cell receptor beta chains were sequenced from one sample in a study of glioma-infiltrating T cells. Using RNA template, CDR3s of TCR alpha and beta were amplified with iRepertoire arm-PCR. TCRdb independently ran MiXCR on the multiplex PCR reads; one entry per CDR3 protein. The sample has roughly 100,000 distinct CDR3 sequences; 35% to 45% are singletons. The sample comprised glioma tissue, nonneoplastic brain tissue, or PBMCs (not recorded which). The receptors originated from a human donor with low-grade glioma or glioblastoma, undergoing nonglioma brain surgery, or in good health (not recorded which).

This clonotype has a count of ten or more. J is TRBJ2-3 and V is TRBV6-1; TRBD2 matches 10 bases. The J segment lost 3 bases and the V segment lost 7 bases, leaving 7 bases of the junction unmatched. This CDR3 contains 15 residues. From germline, CDR1 is MNHNS and CDR2 SASEGT. CDR3 bases: TGTGCCAGCAAGCTAGCGGGAGCGGGAACAGATACGCAGTATTTT. Encoded protein: CASKLAGAGTDTQYF.

On this clonotype itself: With a much larger clone just one base away, this may be a read error. The rearrangement uses TRBV5-8 and TRBJ2-5; D gene unclear. The CDR3 has 13 amino acids. The germline CDR1 and CDR2 sequences are SGHTS and YDEGEE. The CDR3 DNA is TGTGCCAGCAGCAAGGACGGGCAAGTGACCCAGTACTTC. The encoded protein is CASSKDGQVTQYF.

The chain employs TRBV20-1 and TRBJ2-4; no reliable D call. The CDR3 extends over 12 amino acids. The germline gives CDR1 DFQATT, CDR2 SNEGSKA (reference sequence). Trimming pared 1 base from V and 12 bases from J, leaving 13 bases between. The chain's CDR3 is CSARGLGDNQYF. The CDR3 nucleotides read TGCAGTGCTAGAGGTCTTGGAGACAATCAGTACTTC.

This clonotype has ten or more counts. The V gene is TRBV10-1, the J gene TRBJ2-1, with D possibly TRBD1 on 6 matching bases. The ends were cut back, 5 bases at V and 9 bases at J, with 17 bases in the middle. CDR1 WNHNN and CDR2 SYGVQD come from the germline V gene (reference sequence). The CDR3 spans 14 residues. The DNA of the CDR3 is TGCGCCAGCAGTAGACAGGAATATCCCAGTGAGCAGTTCTTC. Translating it yields CASSRQEYPSEQFF.

This clonotype came up many times. This chain joins TRBV28 and TRBJ1-2, with D possibly matching TRBD1 (5 bases). The germline gives CDR1 MDHEN, CDR2 SYDVKM. This CDR3 has 15 amino acids. Trimming removed 1 base from V and 4 bases from J, with 13 bases in between. The CDR3 DNA sequence: TGTGCCAGCAGTTTATTGCGGGGGGGGTTCTATGGCTACACCTTC. Its translation is CASSLLRGGFYGYTF.

This clonotype was detected only a few times. One base away lies a much larger clone, so this may be a sequencing read error. V and J are TRBV4-2 and TRBJ2-1; D is ambiguous. Germline V gene data show CDR1 as LGHNA and CDR2 as YNFKEQ. The CDR3 is 16 residues long. V dropped 1 base and J dropped 1 base, with 11 bases sitting between them. The CDR3 sequence: CASSQGKAESYNEQFF. The CDR3 nucleotides read TGTGCCAGCAGCCAAGGAAAGGCGGAATCCTACAATGAGCAGTTCTTC.

Details on this clonotype: A much larger clone lies a single base off, so this may be a read error. V gene TRBV12-3 or TRBV12-4 combines with J gene TRBJ1-4; D remains unclear. The CDR3 length is 13 residues. The CDR3 coding sequence is TGTGCCGGCAGTTTGTTCGGGATTGAAAAACTGTTTTTT. Translation: CAGSLFGIEKLFF.

This clonotype has ten or more counts. This chain connects TRBV20-1 to TRBJ1-2; D is unclear. V lost 1 base, J lost 6 bases, and 12 bases lay in between. CDR3 length: 13 residues. Germline V gives CDR1 DFQATT, CDR2 SNEGSKA (reference sequence). Written as DNA, the CDR3 is TGCAGTGCTAGAGGGTGGGAATTAAATGGCTACACCTTC. It encodes CSARGWELNGYTF.

This clonotype showed up many times. The rearrangement joins TRBV28 to TRBJ1-1; D remains unclear. CDR1 is MDHEN and CDR2 is SYDVKM in the germline V gene. V lost 3 bases to trimming and J lost 2 bases, with 13 bases between them. The CDR3 runs to 15 residues. In DNA form, the CDR3 reads TGTGCCAGCAGTTTCTTACGGAACGATAACACTGAAGCTTTCTTT. Amino acids: CASSFLRNDNTEAFF.

The chain employs TRBV5-4 and TRBJ2-1, with no clear D. The ends were cut back, 10 bases at V and 4 bases at J, with 15 bases in the middle. CDR1 and CDR2 (germline): SGHNT, YYREEE (reference sequence). This CDR3 contains 13 residues. CDR3 in DNA: TGTGCCGGCAACTTGGCTCAGTACAATGAGCAGTTCTTC. Its translation: CAGNLAQYNEQFF.

Concerning this clonotype itself: The germline gene is not matched at one end of the junction; a read error may be the cause. The gene calls are TRBV6-5 and TRBJ2-1, with a tentative D call TRBD1 (6 bases). Germline CDR1 is MNHEY and CDR2 is SVGAGI. This CDR3 region has 14 residues. This CDR3 reads CSSQPRGRHNKQFF. Here the CDR3 DNA reads TGTTCCAGCCAACCCAGGGGACGACACAATAAGCAGTTCTTC.

This clonotype was seen repeatedly, ten times or more. The CDR3 DNA reads TGTGCCAGCAGTTTAGCGGCAGGGGGTCAGCCCCAGCATTTT. Its protein is CASSLAAGGQPQHF. V gene TRBV27 combines with J gene TRBJ1-5; TRBD1 matches at 7 bases. The CDR3 is 14 residues long. V dropped 2 bases and J dropped 6; count of bases not matched to a gene: 4. CDR1 and CDR2 from the germline V gene are MNHEY and SMNVEV (reference sequence).

This clonotype has at least ten counts. The rearrangement links TRBV25-1 to TRBJ2-2; 10 nucleotides line up with TRBD2. From germline, CDR1 is MGHDK and CDR2 SYGVNS. V gave up 7 bases and J gave up 1 base; unmatched junction bases: 3. The CDR3 has 15 residues. The chain's CDR3 is CASTTSGMNTGELFF. The CDR3 DNA follows: TGTGCCAGCACCACTAGCGGGATGAACACCGGGGAGCTGTTTTTT. The full variable domain, its missing parts supplied by reference TRBV25-1 and TRBJ2-2, is EADIYQTPRYLVIGTGKKITLECSQTMGHDKMYWYQQDPGMELHLIHYSYGVNSTEKGDLSSESTVSRIRTEHFPLTLESARPSHTSQYLCASTTSGMNTGELFFGEGSRLTVL.

V usage is TRBV5-1 and J usage is TRBJ2-7, with 7 nucleotides matching TRBD1. This CDR3 has 15 residues. V dropped 7 bases and J dropped 0; count of bases not matched to a gene: 10. CDR1 is SGHRS and CDR2 is YFSETQ in the germline V gene. In DNA, the CDR3 is TGCGCCAGCCGCCGGCTTACAGGGGTCTCCTACGAGCAGTACTTC. This gives the protein CASRRLTGVSYEQYF.

Regarding this clonotype: A junction boundary mismatches the germline segment, possibly from a read error. The rearrangement uses TRBV4-1 and TRBJ2-1, with 7 bases fitting TRBD2. CDR3 length: 15 amino acids. The V gene's germline CDR1 is MGHRA and CDR2 YSYEKL. Here the CDR3 reads CASSLARAGVAEQSF. CDR3 in DNA: TGTGCCAGCAGCTTAGCCAGGGCGGGAGTGGCGGAGCAGTCCTTC.

This clonotype was counted a single time. An end of the junction does not agree with germline; a read error may underlie this. J is TRBJ2-2 and V is TRBV7-2, with a possible D match to TRBD1 (5 bases). The CDR3 consists of 14 residues. CDR1 and CDR2 (germline): SGHTA, FQGNSA. CDR3 DNA: TGTGACAGCAGCCTTGGGGCATTAACCGGGGAGCTGTTTTTT. It specifies CDSSLGALTGELFF.

The chain combines TRBV20-1 with TRBJ2-1, with D possibly being TRBD2 (6 bases). The V and J ends lost 6 bases and 10 bases respectively, with 16 bases between them. The CDR3 extends over 12 amino acids. Germline-derived CDR1 and CDR2 are DFQATT and SNEGSKA (reference sequence). DNA for the CDR3: TGCAGTGCGGGAGGTATCACCGGGGAGCAGTTCTTC. Translated: CSAGGITGEQFF.